This record covers a single TCR beta chain. Trimming cost V 4 bases and J 7 bases, with 14 bases left between them. CDR1 and CDR2 (germline): MGHRA, YSYEKL. The CDR3 runs to 13 residues. The sample belongs to a study of T cell responses to AZD1222 COVID-19 vaccine. Generated by immunoSEQ multiplex PCR, the TCRdb table keeps only in-frame clones and is missing some. The sample carries 95,000 to 150,000 clones, around 87% recorded once. The genes are TRBV4-1 and TRBJ2-7; possibly TRBD2 for D (6 bases). This material consisted of peripheral blood, taken on day 0 of AZD1222 vaccination. The TCR sequence derives from an adult in good health. The CDR3 here is CASSPVEGVEQYF. In DNA form, the CDR3 reads TGCGCCAGCAGCCCGGTGGAGGGAGTTGAGCAGTACTTC.